The 13 T cell receptor beta chains in this list originate from one sample, sequenced in a study of T-cell reconstitution after alpha-beta-depleted transplantation in children. Preparation of the TCRbeta library involved a method that used unique molecular identifiers. TCRdb re-called the PCR reads with MiXCR, one entry per CDR3 protein. The repertoire has tens of thousands of distinct CDR3 sequences, approximately 18% of them found once; the top ten carry about half. Sequenced material: PBMCs, mostly from graft donor cells, taken 360 days after TCRalphabeta/CD19-depleted stem cell transplant. These receptors originate from a male patient under 10 years old who had a stem cell transplant for acute lymphoblastic leukemia, so the T cells may come from the graft donor.

V is TRBV30 and J is TRBJ2-7; tentatively, D is TRBD1 (5 bases). V lost 0 bases, J lost 11 bases, and 17 bases lay in between. CDR1 GTSNPN and CDR2 SVGIG come from the germline V gene (reference sequence). The CDR3 length is 13 residues. The CDR3 nucleotides are TGTGCCTGGAGTGTACTGCAGGGTACTGTGGAGTACTTC. This gives the protein CAWSVLQGTVEYF.

The V call is TRBV6-5, the J call TRBJ1-1, with D unclear. There are 11 residues in the CDR3. Looked up from germline, CDR1 is MNHEY and CDR2 is SVGAGI. The V end was cut by 2 bases, the J end by 11 bases, with 9 bases between. Written as DNA, the CDR3 is TGTGCCAGCAGTTACCCCGGGGTGGCTTTCTTT. It specifies CASSYPGVAFF.

This clonotype was found many times. The rearrangement joins TRBV12-3 or TRBV12-4 to TRBJ2-1, with 7 positions matching TRBD1. CDR3 size: 17 residues. Trimming cost V 3 bases and J 0 bases; bases outside gene matches: 8. DNA of the CDR3: TGTGCCAGCAGTTTTGACAGGGTAGTAGACTCCTACAATGAGCAGTTCTTC. Its protein product is CASSFDRVVDSYNEQFF.

The CDR3 here is CASSLRGFPQETQYF. The CDR3 DNA follows: TGTGCCAGCAGCTTACGGGGGTTCCCCCAAGAGACCCAGTACTTC. This chain connects TRBV7-8 to TRBJ2-5; the D gene is possibly TRBD2 (6 bases). The CDR3 loop spans 15 amino acids. V gave up 2 bases and J gave up 1 base, with 11 bases separating them. Germline assignment: CDR1 SGHVS and CDR2 FQNEAQ.

This clonotype was found many times. The rearrangement links TRBV3-1 to TRBJ1-4, with D maybe TRBD1 (5 bases). Trimming removed 5 bases from V and 10 bases from J, with 17 bases in between. The CDR3 has 14 residues. Germline lookup yields CDR1 LGHDT and CDR2 YNNKEL (reference sequence). CDR3: CASSLRGVSGKLFF. The CDR3 DNA reads TGTGCCAGCAGCTTAAGGGGAGTCTCGGGAAAACTGTTTTTT.

Here the CDR3 DNA reads TGTGCCAGCAGTTTACTGACAGGGAATAGTGAGCAGTTCTTC. Its protein is CASSLLTGNSEQFF. The rearrangement joins TRBV27 to TRBJ2-1; TRBD1 matches 7 bases. The CDR3 covers 14 residues. V shed 2 bases, J shed 9 bases, and the junction held 7 bases outside the gene matches. The germline V gene has CDR1 MNHEY and CDR2 SMNVEV (reference sequence).

This clonotype was observed at least ten times. The chain combines TRBV5-1 with TRBJ2-1; D is possibly TRBD1 or TRBD2 (6 bases each). The CDR3 runs 16 residues. CDR1 is SGHRS and CDR2 is YFSETQ in the germline V gene. Trimming removed 3 bases from V and 2 bases from J, with 15 bases in between. The chain's CDR3 is CASSSQGGNTYNEQFF. DNA of the CDR3: TGCGCCAGCAGCTCCCAAGGGGGGAACACCTACAATGAGCAGTTCTTC.

The chain uses TRBV5-5 and TRBJ2-5; D is uncertain. V was clipped by 2 bases and J by 2 bases, with 10 bases between them. The CDR3 length is 14 residues. Germline V gene data show CDR1 as SGHKS and CDR2 as YYEKEE (reference sequence). The CDR3 region has the DNA TGTGCCAGCAGCTTTGCGGCTAGGCAAGAGACCCAGTACTTC. Its translation is CASSFAARQETQYF.

The chain links TRBV9 to TRBJ2-1; 7 positions match TRBD2. The CDR3 totals 15 residues. J gave up 1 base and V 1 base, and 2 bases lay outside the gene matches. CDR1 and CDR2 (germline): SGDLS, YYNGEE. CDR3 sequence (DNA): TGTGCCAGCAGCGTATGGGAGGGATCCTACAATGAGCAGTTCTTC. It encodes CASSVWEGSYNEQFF.

The V call is TRBV3-1, the J call TRBJ2-6; TRBD2 aligns across 11 bases. The CDR3 has 19 amino acids. Looked up from germline, CDR1 is LGHDT and CDR2 is YNNKEL (reference sequence). The V segment lost 3 bases and the J segment 2 bases; nucleotides outside the gene matches: 9. CDR3 sequence reads: CASSHRRLAGRAGANVLTF. CDR3 nucleotides: TGTGCCAGCAGCCACCGAAGACTAGCGGGAAGGGCTGGGGCCAACGTCCTGACTTTC.

This clonotype showed up just a few times. The gene calls are TRBV7-9 and TRBJ2-3; D call uncertain. In germline, CDR1 is SEHNR, CDR2 FQNEAQ (reference sequence). CDR3 length: 15 amino acids. Trimming took off 3 bases at V and 0 bases at J, with 10 bases between the two ends. This CDR3 is CASSFWTESTDTQYF. The CDR3 DNA reads TGTGCCAGCAGCTTCTGGACGGAAAGCACAGATACGCAGTATTTT.

This clonotype was detected many times. V usage is TRBV4-1 and J usage is TRBJ2-6; D gene ambiguous. Trimming cost V 0 bases and J 0 bases, with 9 bases left between them. The CDR3 runs to 17 residues. Germline V lookup: CDR1 MGHRA, CDR2 YSYEKL. CDR3 DNA: TGCGCCAGCAGCCAAGATTGGGGATTCTCTGGGGCCAACGTCCTGACTTTC. Translating it yields CASSQDWGFSGANVLTF.

This sequence joins TRBV5-5 and TRBJ2-3; D remains unclear. The CDR3 is 15 amino acids. V lost 0 bases and J lost 1, with 9 bases in between. Germline-derived CDR1 and CDR2 are SGHKS and YYEKEE (reference sequence). The CDR3 reads CASSLVGLGTDTQYF. CDR3 DNA sequence: TGTGCCAGCAGCTTGGTAGGGTTGGGCACAGATACGCAGTATTTT. Looking up the rest from reference TRBV5-5 and TRBJ2-3 gives the full variable domain: DAGVTQSPTHLIKTRGQQVTLRCSPISGHKSVSWYQQVLGQGPQFIFQYYEKEERGRGNFPDRFSARQFPNYSSELNVNALLLGDSALYLCASSLVGLGTDTQYFGPGTRLTVL.